This T cell receptor delta chain stems from a study of DNA immune sequencing with unique molecular identifiers. Germline assignment: CDR1 TSWWSYY and CDR2 QGS. V shed 3 bases and J 0 bases; nucleotides not matched to a gene: 27. The CDR3 is made up of 23 amino acids. A 32-plex genomic DNA assay used primers for all 8 TRDV and 4 TRDJ genes. Adapter PCR followed 3 to 4 barcoding PCR cycles that attached a 12-nucleotide UMI. TCRdb reprocessed the multiplex PCR reads through CATT. The repertoire holds 450 to 700 delta-chain clones, roughly 12% seen once, with around 50% in the top ten. Findings and caveats of the study: The most frequent TRD pairing among healthy donor clonotypes was TRDV2-TRDJ1.

This clone is medium-sized. Antigen: not known. The clonotype comes from a human donor in good health. Material for sequencing was gamma-delta T cells enriched from blood buffy coat, or unenriched PBMCs (not recorded which). The V and J genes are TRDV1 and TRDJ1, with 8 bases fitting TRDD2. CDR3 amino acids: CALGDLPRTSYVRGGTYTDKLIF. CDR3 nucleotide sequence: TGTGCTCTTGGGGACCTACCAAGGACTTCCTACGTCCGGGGGGGGACGTACACCGATAAACTCATCTTT.